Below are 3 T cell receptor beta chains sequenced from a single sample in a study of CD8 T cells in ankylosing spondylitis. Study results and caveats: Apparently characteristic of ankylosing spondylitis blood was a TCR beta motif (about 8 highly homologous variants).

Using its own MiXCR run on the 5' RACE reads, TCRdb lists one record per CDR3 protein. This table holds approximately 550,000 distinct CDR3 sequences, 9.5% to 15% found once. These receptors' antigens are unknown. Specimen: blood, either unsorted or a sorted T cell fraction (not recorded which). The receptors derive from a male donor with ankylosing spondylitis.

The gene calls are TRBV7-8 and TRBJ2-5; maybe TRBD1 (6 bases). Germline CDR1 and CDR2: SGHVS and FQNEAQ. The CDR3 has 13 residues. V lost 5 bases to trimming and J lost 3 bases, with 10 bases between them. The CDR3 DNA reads TGTGCCAGCAGCCAGAACAGGGAAGAGACCCAGTACTTC. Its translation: CASSQNREETQYF.

The CDR3, as DNA: TGTGCCAGCAGCATAGGGGGACGATCCTACGAGCAGTACGTC. Translating gives CASSIGGRSYEQYV. The chain combines TRBV5-6 with TRBJ2-7; perhaps TRBD1 as D (6 bases). V dropped 4 bases and J dropped 1 base, with 12 bases sitting between them. The CDR3 consists of 14 residues. Germline V gives CDR1 SGHDT, CDR2 YYEEEE.

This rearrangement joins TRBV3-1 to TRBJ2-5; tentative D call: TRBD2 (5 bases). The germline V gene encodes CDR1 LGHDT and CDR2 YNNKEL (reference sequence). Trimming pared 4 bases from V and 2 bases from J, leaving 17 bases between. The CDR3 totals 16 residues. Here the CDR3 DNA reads TGTGCCAGCAGCCCCCTTGGAGCTGGAGGACAAGAGACCCAGTACTTC. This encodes CASSPLGAGGQETQYF.